Listed here is a single T cell receptor (beta chain). Its antigen remains unidentified. The data belong to a study of T cell responses to AZD1222 COVID-19 vaccine. Study-level points and caveats: Seropositive status at baseline applied to only five to seven AZD1222 recipients. Clonal diversity may have been underestimated in mostly white British donors. CD4 TCRs linked to vaccination spanned spike, dominating at 160-218 and 743-854. Rises in breadth and depth of Spike-specific TCRs came after two AZD1222 doses.

Produced via immunoSEQ multiplex PCR; TCRdb's table is partial and in-frame only. In the table there are about 150,000 clones, less than 95% of which are singletons. CDR3 length: 11 amino acids. The ends were cut back, 3 bases at V and 7 bases at J, with 6 bases in the middle. Sequencing was performed on peripheral blood, taken on day 0 of AZD1222 vaccination. The chain couples TRBV12-3 or TRBV12-4 to TRBJ1-1; D is unclear. This TCR derives from an adult in good health. CDR3 in amino acids: CASSLQLEAFF. The CDR3 DNA follows: TGTGCCAGCAGTTTGCAGCTTGAAGCTTTCTTT.